This T cell receptor beta chain was profiled in a study of graft-versus-host responses after intestinal transplantation. Study details: Tacrolimus plus steroids were given to all recipients for roughly three years, preceded by anti-thymocyte globulin induction. Study-wide results and caveats: Researchers found GvH clones in recipient marrow, and some showed up first in ileum or blood.

Profiling relied on immunoSEQ multiplex PCR, and the TCRdb table lists in-frame clones only, not all of them. The data contain 80,000 to 95,000 clones, approximately 94% of them singletons. As for this clone: The antigen remains undetermined.

This clonotype was obtained from a human donor who received an intestinal transplant. The sequencing here drew on unstimulated CD8+ T cells sorted from spleen or lymph node cells, taken before intestinal transplant.

CDR3 DNA: TGTGCCAGCAGCTCGATGACAGGGGAAGAGACCCAGTACTTC. Protein: CASSSMTGEETQYF. This chain uses TRBV7-9 with TRBJ2-5; TRBD1 matches at 8 bases. Germline trimming cut 4 bases from V and 3 bases from J; bases unmatched to any gene: 4. Germline loops: CDR1 SEHNR, CDR2 FQNEAQ (reference sequence). CDR3 length: 14 residues.